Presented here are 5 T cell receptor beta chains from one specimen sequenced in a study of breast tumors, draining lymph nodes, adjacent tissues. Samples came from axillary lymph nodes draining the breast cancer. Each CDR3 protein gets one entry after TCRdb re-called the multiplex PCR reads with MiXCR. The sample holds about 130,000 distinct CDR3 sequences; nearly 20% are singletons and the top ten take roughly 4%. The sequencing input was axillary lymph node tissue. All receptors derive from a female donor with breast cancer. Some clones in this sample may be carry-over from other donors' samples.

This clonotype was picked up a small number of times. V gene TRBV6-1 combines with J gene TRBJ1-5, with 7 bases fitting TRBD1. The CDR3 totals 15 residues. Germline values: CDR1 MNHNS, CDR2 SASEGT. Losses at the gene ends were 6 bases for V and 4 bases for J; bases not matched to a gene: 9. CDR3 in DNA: TGTGCCAGCAGGTCCCCCTACAGGGGAAATCAGCCCCAGCATTTT. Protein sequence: CASRSPYRGNQPQHF.

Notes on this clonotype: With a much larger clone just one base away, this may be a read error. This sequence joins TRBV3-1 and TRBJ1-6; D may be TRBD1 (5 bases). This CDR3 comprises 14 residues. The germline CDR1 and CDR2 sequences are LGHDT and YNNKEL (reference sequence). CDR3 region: CAGSQGTRNSPLHF. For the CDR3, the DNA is TGTGCCGGCAGCCAAGGGACGAGGAATTCACCCCTCCACTTT. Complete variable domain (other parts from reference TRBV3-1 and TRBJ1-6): DTAVSQTPKYLVTQMGNDKSIKCEQNLGHDTMYWYKQDSKKFLKIMFSYNNKELIINETVPNRFSPKSPDKAHLNLHINSLELGDSAVYFCAGSQGTRNSPLHFGNGTRLTVT.

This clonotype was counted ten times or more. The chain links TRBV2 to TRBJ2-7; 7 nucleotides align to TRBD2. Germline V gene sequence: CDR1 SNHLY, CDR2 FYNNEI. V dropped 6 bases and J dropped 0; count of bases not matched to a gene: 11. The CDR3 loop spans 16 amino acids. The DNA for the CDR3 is TGTGCCAGCAGGGACTATACTAGCGAACGCTCCTACGAGCAGTACTTC. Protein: CASRDYTSERSYEQYF.

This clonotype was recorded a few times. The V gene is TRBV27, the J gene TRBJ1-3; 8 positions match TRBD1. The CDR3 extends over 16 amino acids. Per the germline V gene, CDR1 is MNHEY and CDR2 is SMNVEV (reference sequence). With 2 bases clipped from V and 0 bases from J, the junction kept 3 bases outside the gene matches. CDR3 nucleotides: TGTGCCAGCAGTTTACAGGGGGCACCCTCTGGAAACACCATATATTTT. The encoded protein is CASSLQGAPSGNTIYF.

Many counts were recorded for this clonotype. The CDR3: CSARERAGANYGYTF. CDR3 nucleotide sequence: TGCAGTGCTAGAGAGAGGGCAGGGGCTAACTATGGCTACACCTTC. This rearrangement joins TRBV20-1 to TRBJ1-2, with D possibly TRBD1 on 6 matching bases. The CDR3 length is 15 residues. Trimming cost V 0 bases and J 0 bases, with 11 bases left between them. The germline gives CDR1 DFQATT, CDR2 SNEGSKA (reference sequence).